These 30 T cell receptor beta chains originate from one sample sequenced in a study of T cell responses to AZD1222 COVID-19 vaccine. Profiled with immunoSEQ multiplex PCR; TCRdb holds only in-frame clones, not every one. The data contain 150,000 to 200,000 clones, around 87% of them singletons. Material: peripheral blood, obtained on day 0 of AZD1222 vaccination. The receptors come from an adult in good health.

The DNA of the CDR3 is TGTGCCAGTAGTGGGACAGAACTCACAGATACGCAGTATTTT. Translating gives CASSGTELTDTQYF. The chain couples TRBV19 to TRBJ2-3, with 7 bases fitting TRBD1. J lost 2 bases, V lost 5 bases, and 4 bases had no gene match. This CDR3 comprises 14 residues. Germline V lookup: CDR1 LNHDA, CDR2 SQIVND (reference sequence).

This clone was seen just once. The chain couples TRBV9 to TRBJ2-1; 9 bases match TRBD2. This CDR3 is built from 15 residues. Germline V lookup: CDR1 SGDLS, CDR2 YYNGEE. After removal of 1 base from V and 9 bases from J, the junction contained 8 bases not matched to a gene. The CDR3 is CASSVSSGGFSEQFF. The CDR3, as DNA: TGTGCCAGCAGCGTATCCAGCGGGGGGTTTAGTGAGCAGTTCTTC.

The CDR3 spells CASTNTGPTETQYF. In DNA form, the CDR3 reads TGTGCCAGCACCAACACAGGGCCCACAGAGACCCAGTACTTC. This chain joins TRBV11-2 and TRBJ2-5, with D possibly matching TRBD1 (6 bases). This CDR3 has 14 amino acids. V was cut by 7 bases and J by 4 bases, with 16 bases left in between. CDR1 SGHAT and CDR2 FQNNGV come from the germline V gene.

The chain has TRBV28 and TRBJ1-6; D is unclear. Trimming left V 5 bases short and J 7 bases short, with 12 bases between. This CDR3 contains 14 residues. Germline-derived CDR1 and CDR2 are MDHEN and SYDVKM. This CDR3 reads CASSPSDTNSPLHF. Here the CDR3 DNA reads TGTGCCAGCAGTCCCTCAGATACCAATTCACCCCTCCACTTT.

This rearrangement joins TRBV7-9 to TRBJ1-1; D not certain. The V gene lost 1 base and the J gene lost 4 bases, with 10 bases spanning the gap. The CDR3 is 14 residues long. In germline, CDR1 is SEHNR, CDR2 FQNEAQ (reference sequence). The CDR3 bases are TGTGCCAGCAGCTTAGAGCATATCAGCACTGAAGCTTTCTTT. It yields the protein CASSLEHISTEAFF.

The J gene is TRBJ2-4, the V gene TRBV7-2; no definite D call. The CDR3 length is 15 residues. CDR1 and CDR2 from the germline V gene are SGHTA and FQGNSA. Deletions cut 0 bases from V and 0 bases from J, with 6 bases between. The DNA of the CDR3 is TGTGCCAGCAGCTTAGCTCGTCTAGCCAAAAACATTCAGTACTTC. It encodes CASSLARLAKNIQYF.

The rearrangement links TRBV30 to TRBJ1-1; D gene ambiguous. Germline-derived CDR1 and CDR2 are GTSNPN and SVGIG (reference sequence). V gave up 0 bases and J gave up 5 bases, with 10 bases separating them. The CDR3 has 13 amino acids. CDR3 in amino acids: CAWSVGFRTEAFF. In DNA form, the CDR3 reads TGTGCCTGGAGTGTGGGGTTTAGGACTGAAGCTTTCTTT.

The V gene is TRBV9, the J gene TRBJ1-1; D is undetermined. CDR3 length: 12 residues. In germline, CDR1 is SGDLS, CDR2 YYNGEE. Trimming pared 8 bases from V and 2 bases from J, leaving 10 bases between. The CDR3 here is CASARSNTEAFF. For the CDR3, the DNA is TGTGCCAGTGCGCGGTCCAACACTGAAGCTTTCTTT.

The CDR3 sequence is CARAGQSTDTQYF. The CDR3 DNA is TGTGCCAGAGCGGGACAGAGTACAGATACGCAGTATTTT. J is TRBJ2-3 and V is TRBV2; D tentatively reads TRBD1 or TRBD2 (7 bases each). From germline, CDR1 is SNHLY and CDR2 FYNNEI. The germline V and J ends were trimmed by 9 bases and 3 bases, with 13 bases remaining between them. This CDR3 contains 13 residues.

V is TRBV19 and J is TRBJ1-6, with D uncertain. V gave up 2 bases and J gave up 5 bases, with 7 bases separating them. This CDR3 region has 14 residues. The germline V gene has CDR1 LNHDA and CDR2 SQIVND (reference sequence). CDR3 in amino acids: CASSITSNNSPLHF. CDR3 in DNA: TGTGCCAGTAGTATAACGAGCAATAATTCACCCCTCCACTTT.

This clone was observed a handful of times. This chain uses TRBV19 with TRBJ2-5; tentative D call: TRBD1 (6 bases). This CDR3 has 15 amino acids. Trimming pared 7 bases from V and 5 bases from J, leaving 20 bases between. Per the germline V gene, CDR1 is LNHDA and CDR2 is SQIVND (reference sequence). As DNA, the CDR3 is TGTGCCAGTACCCAGGGGATCGTGGGGCAGGAGACCCAGTACTTC. Its protein product is CASTQGIVGQETQYF.

The V and J genes are TRBV7-6 and TRBJ1-4, with unresolved D. Looked up from germline, CDR1 is SGHVS and CDR2 is FNYEAQ. This CDR3 has 14 residues. The V end lost 0 bases, the J end lost 6 bases, and 8 bases lay between the germline ends. CDR3 coding DNA: TGTGCCAGCAGCTTAGCAGCAGGCGATGAAAAACTGTTTTTT. Its translation: CASSLAAGDEKLFF.

This clone has just one count. V usage is TRBV7-2 and J usage is TRBJ1-3; maybe TRBD1 (6 bases). CDR1 is SGHTA, CDR2 FQGNSA, per germline. Trimming shortened V by 5 bases and J by 2 bases, and 16 bases separated the two germline ends. CDR3 length equals 16 residues. DNA for the CDR3: TGTGCCAGCAGCCGGACCACAGGGTGGCCTGGAAACACCATATATTTT. It is translated as CASSRTTGWPGNTIYF.

This sequence joins TRBV7-6 and TRBJ2-7; D is unresolved. CDR3 length: 13 residues. The germline gives CDR1 SGHVS, CDR2 FNYEAQ. V shed 3 bases and J shed 4 bases, with 10 bases lying between them. The CDR3 nucleotides read TGTGCCAGCAGCTTTGAGGCAGATTACGAGCAGTACTTC. This codes for CASSFEADYEQYF.

The V and J genes are TRBV18 and TRBJ1-2; 7 bases are shared with TRBD1. The CDR3 covers 14 residues. Germline CDR1 reads KGHSH; CDR2 reads LQKENI. V shed 0 bases, J shed 8 bases, and the junction held 6 bases outside the gene matches. CDR3 coding DNA: TGTGCCAGCTCACCACCGTTGCAGGGGGGAGGCTACACCTTC. Translating it yields CASSPPLQGGGYTF.

This chain links TRBV27 with TRBJ2-1; 12 nucleotides align to TRBD1. Per the germline V gene, CDR1 is MNHEY and CDR2 is SMNVEV (reference sequence). V trimming: 2 bases; J trimming: 6 bases; junction bases outside the gene matches: 2. CDR3 length: 15 amino acids. As DNA, the CDR3 is TGTGCCAGCAGTTTAGGGACAGGGGGCTTCAATGAGCAGTTCTTC. The encoded protein is CASSLGTGGFNEQFF.

V usage is TRBV2 and J usage is TRBJ2-1; no firm D call. CDR3 size: 15 residues. V was clipped by 1 base and J by 6 bases, with 13 bases between them. Germline CDR1 and CDR2: SNHLY and FYNNEI. The CDR3: CASSEGVGGPNEQFF. CDR3 nucleotide sequence: TGTGCCAGCAGTGAAGGAGTTGGCGGACCCAATGAGCAGTTCTTC.

The chain has TRBV4-1 and TRBJ1-5; D is ambiguous. Trimming removed 3 bases at V and 1 base at J, with 16 bases between. The CDR3 is 17 amino acids. Germline V CDR1 and CDR2: MGHRA, YSYEKL. CDR3 amino acids: CASSHQPSGWSNQPQHF. Here the CDR3 DNA reads TGCGCCAGCAGCCACCAGCCGAGCGGTTGGAGCAATCAGCCCCAGCATTTT.

The V gene is TRBV27, the J gene TRBJ2-1; D remains ambiguous. In germline, CDR1 is MNHEY, CDR2 SMNVEV (reference sequence). There are 17 residues in the CDR3. Trimming stripped 7 bases from V and 6 bases from J, with 25 bases between. The CDR3, as DNA: TGTGCCAGCACGAGGTCAGATTTGGGTTTCCTTGGCAATGAGCAGTTCTTC. Residues: CASTRSDLGFLGNEQFF.

This clone has just one count. The chain combines TRBV6-2 or TRBV6-3 with TRBJ2-3; possibly TRBD1 for D (6 bases). Trimming cost V 5 bases and J 4 bases, with 10 bases left between them. CDR1 and CDR2 from the germline V gene are MNHEY and SVGEGT. The CDR3 runs to 13 residues. The CDR3 sequence is CASSRPGADTQYF. The CDR3 DNA reads TGTGCCAGCAGTCGTCCAGGGGCAGATACGCAGTATTTT.

Regarding this clone: Distinct nucleotide sequences in the sample also encode this CDR3. The chain combines TRBV19 with TRBJ1-5; D is undetermined. V shed 3 bases and J shed 3 bases, with 9 bases lying between them. Germline V gene data show CDR1 as LNHDA and CDR2 as SQIVND (reference sequence). This CDR3 contains 14 residues. Here the CDR3 reads CASSMAGSNQPQHF. The CDR3 nucleotides read TGTGCCAGTAGTATGGCGGGGTCCAATCAGCCCCAGCATTTT.

The chain couples TRBV6-5 to TRBJ2-3; 8 nucleotides agree with TRBD2. Looked up from germline, CDR1 is MNHEY and CDR2 is SVGAGI. The CDR3 extends over 14 amino acids. The ends lost 5 bases at V and 6 bases at J; junction bases unmatched: 7. The CDR3 is CASSPGLAPDTQYF. CDR3 in DNA: TGTGCCAGCAGTCCAGGACTAGCCCCCGATACGCAGTATTTT.

This clone was seen a single time. This chain uses TRBV14 with TRBJ1-3; no clear D gene. CDR1 and CDR2 (germline): SGHDN, FVKESK. V gave up 1 base and J gave up 1 base, with 8 bases separating them. The CDR3 sequence is 15 residues long. This CDR3 is CASSQGVLSGNTIYF. CDR3 DNA sequence: TGTGCCAGCAGCCAAGGGGTTCTGTCTGGAAACACCATATATTTT.

This chain joins TRBV7-6 and TRBJ2-7; 10 nucleotides agree with TRBD1. V gave up 2 bases and J gave up 5 bases; unmatched junction bases: 3. The CDR3 is 14 amino acids. CDR1 SGHVS and CDR2 FNYEAQ come from the germline V gene. CDR3 sequence reads: CASSLKTGGDEQYF. CDR3 DNA sequence: TGTGCCAGCAGCTTAAAGACAGGGGGCGACGAGCAGTACTTC.

The rearrangement links TRBV28 to TRBJ1-5; 7 positions match TRBD1. Germline V lookup: CDR1 MDHEN, CDR2 SYDVKM. The CDR3 extends over 19 amino acids. With V trimmed by 6 bases and J by 0 bases, 17 bases remained unmatched. In nucleotides, the CDR3 is TGTGCCAGCAGCCAAAGACAGGGAAGAGTCGCTGGTAGCAATCAGCCCCAGCATTTT. This encodes CASSQRQGRVAGSNQPQHF.

The rearrangement links TRBV5-4 to TRBJ1-1; TRBD1 is a possible D gene (5 bases). CDR3 length equals 15 residues. Between the trimmed V and J ends, which lost 4 bases and 4 bases, there was a span of 17 bases. Germline V gene sequence: CDR1 SGHNT, CDR2 YYREEE (reference sequence). The CDR3 nucleotides are TGTGCCAGCAGCGGAGCCGGGACGGAACCCACTGAAGCTTTCTTT. It encodes CASSGAGTEPTEAFF.

The chain recombines TRBV5-6 with TRBJ2-7; D not resolved. This CDR3 is built from 13 residues. The V end was cut by 0 bases, the J end by 3 bases, with 7 bases between. Germline V gene sequence: CDR1 SGHDT, CDR2 YYEEEE. CDR3 DNA: TGTGCCAGCAGCTTGGGAGTCGGCTACGAGCAGTACGTC. Translated: CASSLGVGYEQYV.

The CDR3 spells CASSPGLWVSNQPQHF. CDR3 coding DNA: TGTGCCAGCAGCCCGGGTCTATGGGTTAGCAATCAGCCCCAGCATTTT. The genes are TRBV3-1 (or the pseudogene TRBV3-2) and TRBJ1-5; D ambiguous. V lost 4 bases and J lost 0, with 13 bases in between. The CDR3 extends over 16 amino acids. Germline V gene sequence: CDR1 LGHDT, CDR2 YNNKEL (reference sequence).

This chain links TRBV7-2 with TRBJ2-3, with 10 bases lining up with TRBD2. Germline loops: CDR1 SGHTA, CDR2 FQGNSA. Trimming at V came to 8 bases and at J to 1 base, leaving 3 bases not matched to a gene. The CDR3 is made up of 14 amino acids. The CDR3 sequence: CASGLAGGTDTQYF. DNA of the CDR3: TGTGCCAGCGGGCTAGCGGGGGGCACAGATACGCAGTATTTT.

This chain links TRBV5-1 with TRBJ2-3, with 12 bases fitting TRBD2. In germline, CDR1 is SGHRS, CDR2 YFSETQ. This CDR3 is 15 amino acids long. Germline trimming cut 9 bases from V and 5 bases from J; bases unmatched to any gene: 10. The CDR3 protein is CATTLAGGAGDTQYF. The CDR3 region has the DNA TGCGCCACTACCCTAGCGGGGGGGGCGGGAGATACGCAGTATTTT. Filled out from reference TRBV5-1 and TRBJ2-3, the complete variable domain reads KAGVTQTPRYLIKTRGQQVTLSCSPISGHRSVSWYQQTPGQGLQFLFEYFSETQRNKGNFPGRFSGRQFSNSRSEMNVSTLELGDSALYLCATTLAGGAGDTQYFGPGTRLTVL.